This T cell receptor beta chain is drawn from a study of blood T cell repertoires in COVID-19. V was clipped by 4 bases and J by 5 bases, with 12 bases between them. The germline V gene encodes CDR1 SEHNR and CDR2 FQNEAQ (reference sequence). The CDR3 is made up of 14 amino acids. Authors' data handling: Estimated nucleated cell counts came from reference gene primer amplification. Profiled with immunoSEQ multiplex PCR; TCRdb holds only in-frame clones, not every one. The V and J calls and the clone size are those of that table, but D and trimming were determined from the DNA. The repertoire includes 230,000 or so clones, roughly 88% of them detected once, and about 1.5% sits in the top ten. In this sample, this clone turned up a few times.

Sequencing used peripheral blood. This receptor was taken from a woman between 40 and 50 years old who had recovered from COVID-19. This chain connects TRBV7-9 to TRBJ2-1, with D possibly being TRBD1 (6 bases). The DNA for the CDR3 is TGTGCCAGCAGCTCAACAGGGTTCCACAATGAGCAGTTCTTC. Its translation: CASSSTGFHNEQFF. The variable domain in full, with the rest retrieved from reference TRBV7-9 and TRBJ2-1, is DTGVSQNPRHKITKRGQNVTFRCDPISEHNRLYWYRQTLGQGPEFLTYFQNEAQLEKSRLLSDRFSAERPKGSFSTLEIQRTEQGDSAMYLCASSSTGFHNEQFFGPGTRLTVL.